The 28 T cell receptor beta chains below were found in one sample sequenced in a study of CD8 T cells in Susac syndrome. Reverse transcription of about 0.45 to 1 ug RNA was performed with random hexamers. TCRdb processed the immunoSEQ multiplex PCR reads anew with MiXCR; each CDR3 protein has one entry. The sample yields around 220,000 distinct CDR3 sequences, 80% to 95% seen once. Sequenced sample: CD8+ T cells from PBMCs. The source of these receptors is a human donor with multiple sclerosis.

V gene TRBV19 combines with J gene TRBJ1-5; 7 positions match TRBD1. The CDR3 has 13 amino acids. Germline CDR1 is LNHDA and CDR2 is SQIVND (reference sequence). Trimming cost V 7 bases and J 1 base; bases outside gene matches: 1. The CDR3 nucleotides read TGTGCCAGTACCAGGGGGAGCAATCAGCCCCAGCATTTT. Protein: CASTRGSNQPQHF.

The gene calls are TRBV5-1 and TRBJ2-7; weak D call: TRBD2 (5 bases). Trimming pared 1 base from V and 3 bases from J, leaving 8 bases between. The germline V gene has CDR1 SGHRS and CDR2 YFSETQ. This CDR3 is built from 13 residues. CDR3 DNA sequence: TGCGCCAGCAGCTTGTCTAGCTTCTACGAGCAGTACTTC. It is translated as CASSLSSFYEQYF.

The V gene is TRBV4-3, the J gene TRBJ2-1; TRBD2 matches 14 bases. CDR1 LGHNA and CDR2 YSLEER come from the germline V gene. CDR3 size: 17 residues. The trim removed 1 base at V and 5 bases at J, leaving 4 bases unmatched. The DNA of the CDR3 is TGCGCCAGCAGCCAAGCTGGGACTAGCGGGAGCCACAATGAGCAGTTCTTC. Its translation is CASSQAGTSGSHNEQFF.

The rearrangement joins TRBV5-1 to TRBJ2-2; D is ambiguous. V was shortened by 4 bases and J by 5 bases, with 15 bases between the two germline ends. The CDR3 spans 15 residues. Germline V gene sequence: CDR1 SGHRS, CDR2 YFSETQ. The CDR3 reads CASSLGRSHTGELFF. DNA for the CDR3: TGCGCCAGCAGCCTAGGCCGCTCCCATACCGGGGAGCTGTTTTTT.

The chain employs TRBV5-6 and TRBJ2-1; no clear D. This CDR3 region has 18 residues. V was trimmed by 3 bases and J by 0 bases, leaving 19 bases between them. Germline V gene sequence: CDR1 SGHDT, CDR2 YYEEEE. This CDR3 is CASSSPAFLVSSYNEQFF. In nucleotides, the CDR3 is TGTGCCAGCAGCTCCCCCGCGTTTTTAGTGAGCTCCTACAATGAGCAGTTCTTC.

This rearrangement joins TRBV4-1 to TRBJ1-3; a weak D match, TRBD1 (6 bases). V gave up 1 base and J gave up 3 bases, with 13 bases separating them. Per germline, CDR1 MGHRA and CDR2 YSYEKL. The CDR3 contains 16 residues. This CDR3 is CASSQVFGQYGNTIYF. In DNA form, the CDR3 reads TGCGCCAGCAGCCAAGTATTCGGACAGTATGGAAACACCATATATTTT.

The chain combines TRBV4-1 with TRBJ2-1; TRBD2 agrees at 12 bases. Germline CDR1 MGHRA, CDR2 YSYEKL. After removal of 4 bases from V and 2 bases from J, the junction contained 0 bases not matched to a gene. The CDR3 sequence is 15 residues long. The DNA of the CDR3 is TGCGCCAGCAGCCGGACTAGCGGGGCCTACAATGAGCAGTTCTTC. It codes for CASSRTSGAYNEQFF.

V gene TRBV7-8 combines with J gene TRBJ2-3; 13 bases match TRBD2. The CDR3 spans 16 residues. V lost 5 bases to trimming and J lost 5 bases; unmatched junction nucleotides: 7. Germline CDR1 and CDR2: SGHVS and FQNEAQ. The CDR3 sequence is CASSPTSGGPRDTQYF. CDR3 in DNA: TGTGCCAGCAGCCCGACTAGCGGGGGGCCGAGAGATACGCAGTATTTT.

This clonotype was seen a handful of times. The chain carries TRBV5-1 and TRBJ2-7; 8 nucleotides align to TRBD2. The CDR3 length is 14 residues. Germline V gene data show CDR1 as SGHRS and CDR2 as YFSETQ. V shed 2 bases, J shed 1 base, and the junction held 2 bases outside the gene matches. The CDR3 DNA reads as TGCGCCAGCAGCTTTGCTAGCGGGTCCTACGAGCAGTACTTC. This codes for CASSFASGSYEQYF.

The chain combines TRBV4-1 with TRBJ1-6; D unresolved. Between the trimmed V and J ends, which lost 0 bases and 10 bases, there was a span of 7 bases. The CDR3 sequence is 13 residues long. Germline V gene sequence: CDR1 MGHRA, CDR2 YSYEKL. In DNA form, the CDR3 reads TGCGCCAGCAGCCAAGATCCGAGCTCACCCCTCCACTTT. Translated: CASSQDPSSPLHF.

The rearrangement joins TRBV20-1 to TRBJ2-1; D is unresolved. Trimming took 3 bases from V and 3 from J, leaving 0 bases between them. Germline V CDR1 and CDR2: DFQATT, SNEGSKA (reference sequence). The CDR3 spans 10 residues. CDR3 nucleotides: TGCAGTGCTAGCTACAATGAGCAGTTCTTC. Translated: CSASYNEQFF.

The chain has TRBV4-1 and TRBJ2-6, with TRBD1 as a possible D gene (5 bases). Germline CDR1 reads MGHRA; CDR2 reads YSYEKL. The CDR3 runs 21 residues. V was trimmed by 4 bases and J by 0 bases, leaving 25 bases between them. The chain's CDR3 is CASSPQGILTGYNSGANVLTF. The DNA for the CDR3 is TGCGCCAGCAGCCCCCAAGGGATTTTAACAGGCTATAACTCTGGGGCCAACGTCCTGACTTTC.

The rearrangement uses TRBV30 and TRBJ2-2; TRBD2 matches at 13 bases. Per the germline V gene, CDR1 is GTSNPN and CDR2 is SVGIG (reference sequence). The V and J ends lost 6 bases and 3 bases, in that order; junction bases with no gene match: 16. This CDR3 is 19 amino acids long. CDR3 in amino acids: CACTTRTSGGIVDTGELFF. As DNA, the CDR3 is TGTGCCTGCACTACCCGGACTAGCGGGGGTATCGTAGACACCGGGGAGCTGTTTTTT.

In nucleotides, the CDR3 is TGTGCCAGCAGCCGGGGACTAGCGGGGAACAGGGCAAATGAGCAGTTCTTC. Amino acids: CASSRGLAGNRANEQFF. V gene TRBV6-1 combines with J gene TRBJ2-1; 13 nucleotides agree with TRBD2. The J segment lost 7 bases and the V segment lost 6 bases, leaving 12 bases of the junction unmatched. Per the germline V gene, CDR1 is MNHNS and CDR2 is SASEGT. The CDR3 runs 17 residues.

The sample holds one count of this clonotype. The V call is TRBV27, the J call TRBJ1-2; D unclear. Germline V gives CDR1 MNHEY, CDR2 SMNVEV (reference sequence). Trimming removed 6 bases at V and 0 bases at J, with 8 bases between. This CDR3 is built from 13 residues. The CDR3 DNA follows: TGTGCCAGCAGGACTTCTGCTAACTATGGCTACACCTTC. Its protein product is CASRTSANYGYTF.

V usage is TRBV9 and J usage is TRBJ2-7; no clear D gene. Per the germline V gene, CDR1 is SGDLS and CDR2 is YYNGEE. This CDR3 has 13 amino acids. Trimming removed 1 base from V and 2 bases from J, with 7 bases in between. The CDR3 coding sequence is TGTGCCAGCAGCGTATCCCCAGCCTACGAGCAGTACTTC. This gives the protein CASSVSPAYEQYF.

The CDR3, as DNA: TGTGCCAGCAGCATAGCGGGAGGGCCCTCCTACAATGAGCAGTTCTTC. It translates to CASSIAGGPSYNEQFF. The chain joins TRBV6-2 or TRBV6-3 to TRBJ2-1; 11 positions agree with TRBD2. The CDR3 is 16 residues long. In germline, CDR1 is MNHEY, CDR2 SVGEGT. V lost 6 bases and J lost 0; bases outside the gene matches: 4.

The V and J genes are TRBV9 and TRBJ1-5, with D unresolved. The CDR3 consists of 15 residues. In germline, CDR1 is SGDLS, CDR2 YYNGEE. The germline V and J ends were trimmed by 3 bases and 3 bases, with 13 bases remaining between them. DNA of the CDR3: TGTGCCAGCAGCGAGGGAGGCAGCATCAATCAGCCCCAGCATTTT. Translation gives CASSEGGSINQPQHF.

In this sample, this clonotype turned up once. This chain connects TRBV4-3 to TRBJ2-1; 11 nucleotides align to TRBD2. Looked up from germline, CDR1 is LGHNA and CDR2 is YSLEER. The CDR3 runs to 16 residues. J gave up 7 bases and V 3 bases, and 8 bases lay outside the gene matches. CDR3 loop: CASSQSLAGVGNEQFF. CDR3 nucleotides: TGCGCCAGCAGCCAGTCACTAGCGGGAGTTGGGAATGAGCAGTTCTTC.

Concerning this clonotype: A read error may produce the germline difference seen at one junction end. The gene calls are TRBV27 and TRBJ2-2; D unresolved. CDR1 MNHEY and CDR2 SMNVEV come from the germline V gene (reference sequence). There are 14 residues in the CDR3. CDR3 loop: CATSLVPNTGELFF. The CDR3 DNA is TGTGCCACCAGTCTAGTCCCGAACACCGGGGAGCTGTTTTTT.

The CDR3 reads CASSSEGSSYEQYF. CDR3 nucleotides: TGTGCCAGCAGTTCAGAGGGGTCCTCCTACGAGCAGTACTTC. The V and J genes are TRBV27 and TRBJ2-7; D is tentatively TRBD1 or TRBD2 (5 bases each). V was pared by 4 bases and J by 0 bases, with 10 bases between. Germline V gives CDR1 MNHEY, CDR2 SMNVEV (reference sequence). The CDR3 is 14 amino acids.

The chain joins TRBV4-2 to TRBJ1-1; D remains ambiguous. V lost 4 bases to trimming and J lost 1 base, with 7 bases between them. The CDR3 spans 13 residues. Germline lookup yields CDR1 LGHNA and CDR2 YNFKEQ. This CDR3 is CASSPNTNTEAFF. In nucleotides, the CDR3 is TGTGCCAGCAGCCCAAATACGAACACTGAAGCTTTCTTT.

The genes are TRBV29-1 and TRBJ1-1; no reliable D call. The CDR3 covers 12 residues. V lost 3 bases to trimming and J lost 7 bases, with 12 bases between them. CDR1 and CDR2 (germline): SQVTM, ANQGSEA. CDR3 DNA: TGCAGCGTTGACTGGGAACGGGGTGAAGCTTTCTTT. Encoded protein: CSVDWERGEAFF.

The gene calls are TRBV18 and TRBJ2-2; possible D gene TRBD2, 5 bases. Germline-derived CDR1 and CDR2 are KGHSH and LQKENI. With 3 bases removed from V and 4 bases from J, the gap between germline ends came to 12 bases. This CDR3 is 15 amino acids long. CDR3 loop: CASSPDDYFTGELFF. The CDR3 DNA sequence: TGTGCCAGCTCACCTGACGACTACTTCACCGGGGAGCTGTTTTTT. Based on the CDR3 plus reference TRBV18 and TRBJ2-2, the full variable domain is NAGVMQNPRHLVRRRGQEARLRCSPMKGHSHVYWYRQLPEEGLKFMVYLQKENIIDESGMPKERFSAEFPKEGPSILRIQQVVRGDSAAYFCASSPDDYFTGELFFGEGSRLTVL.

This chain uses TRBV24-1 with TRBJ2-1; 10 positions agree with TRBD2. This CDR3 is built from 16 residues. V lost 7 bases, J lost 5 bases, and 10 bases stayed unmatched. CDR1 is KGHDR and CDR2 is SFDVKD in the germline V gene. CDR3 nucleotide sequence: TGTGCCACCAGCGTCAAAAGCGGGAGGGGCAACAATGAGCAGTTCTTC. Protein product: CATSVKSGRGNNEQFF.

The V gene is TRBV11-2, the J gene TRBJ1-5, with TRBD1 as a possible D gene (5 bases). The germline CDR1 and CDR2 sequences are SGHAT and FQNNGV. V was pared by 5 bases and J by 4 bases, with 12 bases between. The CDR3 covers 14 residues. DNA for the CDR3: TGTGCCAGCAGCCTCCAGGGTGGAAATCAGCCCCAGCATTTT. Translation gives CASSLQGGNQPQHF.

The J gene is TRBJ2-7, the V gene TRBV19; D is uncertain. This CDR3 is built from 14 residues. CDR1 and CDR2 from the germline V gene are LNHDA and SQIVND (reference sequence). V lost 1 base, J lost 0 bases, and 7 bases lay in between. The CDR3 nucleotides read TGTGCCAGTAGTATAGCACAGCTCTCCTACGAGCAGTACTTC. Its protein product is CASSIAQLSYEQYF.

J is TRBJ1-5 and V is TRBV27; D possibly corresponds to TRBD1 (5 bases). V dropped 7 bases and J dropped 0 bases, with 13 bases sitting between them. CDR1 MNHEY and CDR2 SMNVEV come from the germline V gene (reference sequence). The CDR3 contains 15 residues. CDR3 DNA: TGTGCCAGCACCCCCGGGGGTAATAGCAATCAGCCCCAGCATTTT. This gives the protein CASTPGGNSNQPQHF.